Below, 27 T cell receptor beta chains from the same sample are listed, as sequenced in a study of T cell changes during pregnancy in multiple sclerosis. The method was immunoSEQ multiplex PCR; TCRdb's version includes in-frame clones alone and lacks a portion of them. Of 45,000 or so clones listed, roughly 91% are singletons. Material for sequencing was PBMCs (not recorded whether the cells were cultured). All receptors derive from a female donor with multiple sclerosis, enrolled in a pregnancy study.

This chain uses TRBV4-3 with TRBJ2-7; D is ambiguous. V was cut by 4 bases and J by 4 bases, with 11 bases left in between. There are 13 residues in the CDR3. Germline CDR1 LGHNA, CDR2 YSLEER. CDR3 coding DNA: TGCGCCAGCAGCCCAACTAACCAGTACGAGCAGTACTTC. The encoded protein is CASSPTNQYEQYF.

Only one count was recorded for this clone. This rearrangement joins TRBV5-4 to TRBJ2-7; a possible D gene is TRBD2 (5 bases). V was clipped by 4 bases and J by 5 bases, with 10 bases between them. Germline CDR1 and CDR2: SGHNT and YYREEE (reference sequence). CDR3 length: 12 amino acids. The CDR3 loop is CASSLTGNEQYF. The CDR3 nucleotides are TGTGCCAGCAGCCTGACGGGGAACGAGCAGTACTTC.

The rearrangement uses TRBV5-6 and TRBJ1-2; a weak D match, TRBD1 (6 bases). The CDR3 has 12 residues. CDR1 is SGHDT and CDR2 is YYEEEE in the germline V gene. The V gene lost 2 bases and the J gene lost 6 bases, with 8 bases spanning the gap. CDR3 in amino acids: CASSLGGNGYTF. The CDR3 DNA sequence: TGTGCCAGCAGCTTAGGGGGGAATGGCTACACCTTC.

V and J are TRBV5-1 and TRBJ2-1; 13 nucleotides align to TRBD2. Germline V gene data show CDR1 as SGHRS and CDR2 as YFSETQ. There are 17 residues in the CDR3. V was pared by 4 bases and J by 7 bases, with 11 bases of the junction left unmatched. In DNA, the CDR3 is TGCGCCAGCAGCCCAAATCCGGGACTAGCGGGAACTAATGAGCAGTTCTTC. This encodes CASSPNPGLAGTNEQFF.

The chain joins TRBV4-1 to TRBJ2-7; D is possibly TRBD2 (6 bases). Germline V gene data show CDR1 as MGHRA and CDR2 as YSYEKL. Trimming stripped 0 bases from V and 3 bases from J, with 12 bases between. This CDR3 contains 15 residues. CDR3 sequence (DNA): TGCGCCAGCAGCCAAGAGGGCGCGGGGTACTACGAGCAGTACTTC. Translated: CASSQEGAGYYEQYF.

This chain connects TRBV6-5 to TRBJ2-7; 7 bases are a match to TRBD2. The CDR3 is 14 residues long. The germline CDR1 and CDR2 sequences are MNHEY and SVGAGI. With 4 bases clipped from V and 3 bases from J, the junction kept 6 bases outside the gene matches. CDR3 protein: CASSSPGGGYEQYF. The CDR3 coding sequence is TGTGCCAGCAGTTCTCCGGGGGGAGGCTACGAGCAGTACTTC.

This chain connects TRBV6-6 to TRBJ2-3; no clear D gene. The CDR3 runs to 12 residues. Germline lookup yields CDR1 MNHNY and CDR2 SVGAGI (reference sequence). With 6 bases removed from V and 6 bases from J, the gap between germline ends came to 10 bases. The CDR3 DNA sequence: TGTGCCAGCAGCCGACAAGGGGATACGCAGTATTTT. Its translation is CASSRQGDTQYF.

V usage is TRBV27 and J usage is TRBJ2-5; TRBD2 matches at 13 bases. With 5 bases clipped from V and 5 bases from J, the junction kept 8 bases outside the gene matches. This CDR3 region has 16 residues. Germline V gene lookup returns CDR1 MNHEY and CDR2 SMNVEV (reference sequence). In DNA form, the CDR3 reads TGTGCCAGCAGTACTCGACTAGCGGGAGGCCTGGAGACCCAGTACTTC. Translated: CASSTRLAGGLETQYF.

Only one count was recorded for this clone. The rearrangement links TRBV13 to TRBJ1-1; no reliable D call. Germline V CDR1 and CDR2: PRHDT, FYEKMQ (reference sequence). The CDR3 totals 13 residues. Trimming left V 5 bases short and J 1 base short, with 8 bases between. Here the CDR3 DNA reads TGTGCCAGCAGCATAACAGAGAACACTGAAGCTTTCTTT. Amino acid sequence: CASSITENTEAFF.

To note about this clone: Mismatch with germline at one junction end may stem from a read error. The rearrangement joins TRBV7-7 to TRBJ2-7; 11 bases agree with TRBD1. CDR1 and CDR2 (germline): SSHAT, FNYEAQ (reference sequence). The CDR3 spans 15 residues. CDR3: CASSHGQGAGYEQYF. The CDR3 DNA is TGTGCTAGCAGCCACGGACAGGGGGCAGGCTACGAGCAGTACTTC. The entire variable domain, with the rest obtained from reference TRBV7-7 and TRBJ2-7, is as follows: GAGVSQSPRYKVTKRGQDVTLRCDPISSHATLYWYQQALGQGPEFLTYFNYEAQPDKSGLPSDRFSAERPEGSISTLTIQRTEQRDSAMYRCASSHGQGAGYEQYFGPGTRLTVT.

The chain recombines TRBV19 with TRBJ2-5, with no clear D. The V gene's germline CDR1 is LNHDA and CDR2 SQIVND (reference sequence). V shed 3 bases and J shed 5 bases, with 13 bases lying between them. The CDR3 is 14 amino acids. CDR3: CASSINPTRETQYF. In DNA form, the CDR3 reads TGTGCCAGTAGTATTAACCCAACAAGGGAGACCCAGTACTTC.

The V and J genes are TRBV6-1 and TRBJ2-1; D is uncertain. The CDR3 covers 11 residues. CDR1 and CDR2 from the germline V gene are MNHNS and SASEGT. Trimming left V 11 bases short and J 4 bases short, with 9 bases between. The CDR3 nucleotides read TGTGCCGTACACAGTTACAATGAGCAGTTCTTC. This encodes CAVHSYNEQFF.

V and J are TRBV6-6 and TRBJ2-1; TRBD2 aligns across 9 bases. J gave up 5 bases and V 8 bases, and 4 bases lay outside the gene matches. CDR3 length: 13 residues. Per germline, CDR1 MNHNY and CDR2 SVGAGI (reference sequence). This chain's CDR3 is CASCGRENNEQFF. DNA for the CDR3: TGTGCCAGCTGCGGGAGGGAGAACAATGAGCAGTTCTTC.

The V call is TRBV21-1, the J call TRBJ2-7. TRBV21-1 is flagged as a pseudogene. The CDR3 covers 13 residues. The CDR3 loop is CASYRDVADEQYF. The CDR3 coding sequence is TGTGCCAGTTACCGGGACGTTGCGGACGAGCAGTACTTC.

The rearrangement links TRBV6-5 to TRBJ2-1, with 11 bases matching TRBD2. The CDR3 extends over 15 amino acids. Per the germline V gene, CDR1 is MNHEY and CDR2 is SVGAGI. V lost 1 base to trimming and J lost 10 bases; unmatched junction nucleotides: 6. The CDR3 bases are TGTGCCAGCAGTTACTTAGCGGGAGGGCCGATCGAGCAGTTCTTC. The encoded protein is CASSYLAGGPIEQFF.

CDR3 sequence: CAWSRLANPANEQFF. DNA for the CDR3: TGTGCCTGGAGTCGACTAGCGAACCCCGCTAATGAGCAGTTCTTC. This chain joins TRBV30 and TRBJ2-1, with 8 bases aligning to TRBD2. Trimming at V came to 2 bases and at J to 7 bases, leaving 10 bases not matched to a gene. The germline V gene has CDR1 GTSNPN and CDR2 SVGIG (reference sequence). The CDR3 extends over 15 amino acids.

This chain links TRBV7-3 with TRBJ2-1; maybe TRBD2 (6 bases). Looked up from germline, CDR1 is SGHTA and CDR2 is FQGTGA. The CDR3 length is 13 residues. The ends were cut back, 1 base at V and 10 bases at J, with 11 bases in the middle. The CDR3 loop reads CASSLNLAGEQFF. CDR3 DNA: TGTGCCAGCAGCTTAAACCTCGCGGGAGAGCAGTTCTTC.

The gene calls are TRBV2 and TRBJ2-7, with D possibly being TRBD2 (7 bases). Germline V gene sequence: CDR1 SNHLY, CDR2 FYNNEI. CDR3 length: 13 amino acids. The V gene lost 11 bases and the J gene lost 1 base, with 15 bases spanning the gap. As DNA, the CDR3 is TGTGCCTCCCACAGGGAGGGGTCCTACGAGCAGTACTTC. It encodes CASHREGSYEQYF.

This chain uses TRBV5-4 with TRBJ1-2, with a possible D match to TRBD1 (5 bases). Germline V lookup: CDR1 SGHNT, CDR2 YYREEE (reference sequence). The germline V and J ends were trimmed by 5 bases and 0 bases, with 11 bases remaining between them. This CDR3 region has 14 residues. The CDR3 bases are TGTGCCAGCAGGGCAGGGTCGGCTAACTATGGCTACACCTTC. The encoded protein is CASRAGSANYGYTF.

The chain carries TRBV5-1 and TRBJ2-7; 11 nucleotides match TRBD2. The CDR3 covers 15 residues. The germline V gene encodes CDR1 SGHRS and CDR2 YFSETQ. V shed 2 bases, J shed 2 bases, and the junction held 3 bases outside the gene matches. CDR3 in DNA: TGCGCCAGCAGCTTTAGACTAGCGGGAACCTACGAGCAGTACTTC. It codes for CASSFRLAGTYEQYF.

The chain joins TRBV29-1 to TRBJ2-5; possible D gene TRBD1, 5 bases. CDR3 length equals 10 residues. The germline V gene encodes CDR1 SQVTM and CDR2 ANQGSEA. The V end was cut by 6 bases, the J end by 5 bases, with 7 bases between. In DNA form, the CDR3 reads TGCAGCGTACGACAGGAGACCCAGTACTTC. Protein sequence: CSVRQETQYF.

The sample holds a few counts of this clone. V usage is TRBV4-2 and J usage is TRBJ2-5, with 11 bases lining up with TRBD2. CDR1 is LGHNA and CDR2 is YNFKEQ in the germline V gene. The CDR3 is made up of 18 amino acids. The J segment lost 2 bases and the V segment lost 0 bases, leaving 8 bases of the junction unmatched. The DNA for the CDR3 is TGTGCCAGCAGCCAAGATCCAGGGACTAGCGGTTTTCAAGAGACCCAGTACTTC. It yields the protein CASSQDPGTSGFQETQYF.

The genes are TRBV6-5 and TRBJ1-2; unclear D gene. The V and J ends lost 5 bases and 4 bases respectively, with 11 bases between them. CDR3 length: 13 amino acids. Germline CDR1 and CDR2: MNHEY and SVGAGI. The CDR3 is CASSVGEFYGYTF. The DNA for the CDR3 is TGTGCCAGCAGTGTGGGAGAGTTCTATGGCTACACCTTC.

The chain carries TRBV6-1 and TRBJ1-1, with D possibly being TRBD1 (5 bases). The V gene's germline CDR1 is MNHNS and CDR2 SASEGT. The CDR3 is made up of 14 amino acids. Trimming shortened V by 5 bases and J by 1 base, and 11 bases separated the two germline ends. The CDR3 region is CASSFIQGNTEAFF. For the CDR3, the DNA is TGTGCCAGCAGTTTTATCCAGGGGAACACTGAAGCTTTCTTT.

This clone appeared a single time. The rearrangement joins TRBV5-5 to TRBJ1-1; 8 nucleotides align to TRBD1. The CDR3 has 14 amino acids. Germline trimming cut 3 bases from V and 1 base from J; bases unmatched to any gene: 2. The V gene's germline CDR1 is SGHKS and CDR2 YYEKEE (reference sequence). The CDR3 DNA sequence: TGTGCCAGCAGCTCCGGGACAGGGAACACTGAAGCTTTCTTT. It translates to CASSSGTGNTEAFF. Full variable domain (missing parts from reference TRBV5-5 and TRBJ1-1): DAGVTQSPTHLIKTRGQQVTLRCSPISGHKSVSWYQQVLGQGPQFIFQYYEKEERGRGNFPDRFSARQFPNYSSELNVNALLLGDSALYLCASSSGTGNTEAFFGQGTRLTVV.

Only a few counts were recorded for this clone. The rearrangement links TRBV30 to TRBJ1-1; unclear D gene. The CDR3 covers 14 residues. Trimming removed 0 bases at V and 1 base at J, with 9 bases between. Germline assignment: CDR1 GTSNPN and CDR2 SVGIG (reference sequence). The CDR3, as DNA: TGTGCCTGGAGTGTGCTACGAGGGAACACTGAAGCTTTCTTT. Translated: CAWSVLRGNTEAFF.

This chain links TRBV30 with TRBJ1-3, with TRBD1 as a possible D gene (6 bases). The germline gives CDR1 GTSNPN, CDR2 SVGIG (reference sequence). The V end was cut by 2 bases, the J end by 16 bases, with 18 bases between. The CDR3 runs 12 residues. The CDR3 sequence is CAWSLGHWVWYF. CDR3 in DNA: TGTGCCTGGAGTCTGGGACACTGGGTTTGGTATTTT.